The sample holds one count of the clone carrying this T cell receptor (beta chain). Antigen unknown. These data originate in a study of Ad26.COV2.S vaccination and SARS-CoV-2 variants. Study-wide findings and caveats: With respect to non-spike TCR breadth, vaccine and placebo recipients were similar. Spike-specific TCR breadth in vaccine recipients exceeded that seen in placebo recipients.

The table came from immunoSEQ multiplex PCR; TCRdb's copy has only in-frame clones and leaves some out. The repertoire holds roughly 460,000 clones, roughly 87% seen once, with about 1.5% in the top ten. Treatment in this sample: 19 received Ad26.COV2.S at low or high dose, single or two shots; about 5 received placebo; per-sample allocation not given. Sampling happened 63 days after the first vaccine or placebo injection. This person who donated was an adult of 18-55 years in Boston. V lost 0 bases, J lost 6 bases, and 9 bases lay in between. The CDR3 runs 13 residues. Germline CDR1 is SEHNR and CDR2 is FQNEAQ (reference sequence).

The input for sequencing was peripheral blood, taken in a trial of Ad26.COV2.S vaccine versus placebo. The chain recombines TRBV7-9 with TRBJ2-7; the D is unclear. The TCR originated in a person aged 18-65 years who received the Ad26.COV2.S COVID-19 vaccine or a placebo. In DNA form, the CDR3 reads TGTGCCAGCAGCTTAGCGCTCGGATCCGAGCAGTACTTC. This gives the protein CASSLALGSEQYF.